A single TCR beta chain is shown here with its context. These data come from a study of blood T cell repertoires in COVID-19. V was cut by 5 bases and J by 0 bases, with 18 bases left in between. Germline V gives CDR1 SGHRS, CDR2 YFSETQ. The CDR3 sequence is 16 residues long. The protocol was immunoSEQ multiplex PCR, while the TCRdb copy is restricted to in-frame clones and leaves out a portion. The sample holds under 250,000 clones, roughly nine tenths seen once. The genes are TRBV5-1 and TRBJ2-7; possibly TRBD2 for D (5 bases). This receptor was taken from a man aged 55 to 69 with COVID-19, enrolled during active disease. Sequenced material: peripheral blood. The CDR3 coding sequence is TGCGCCAGCAGATCAAGTGGACTTCCCAGCTCCTACGAGCAGTACTTC. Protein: CASRSSGLPSSYEQYF.